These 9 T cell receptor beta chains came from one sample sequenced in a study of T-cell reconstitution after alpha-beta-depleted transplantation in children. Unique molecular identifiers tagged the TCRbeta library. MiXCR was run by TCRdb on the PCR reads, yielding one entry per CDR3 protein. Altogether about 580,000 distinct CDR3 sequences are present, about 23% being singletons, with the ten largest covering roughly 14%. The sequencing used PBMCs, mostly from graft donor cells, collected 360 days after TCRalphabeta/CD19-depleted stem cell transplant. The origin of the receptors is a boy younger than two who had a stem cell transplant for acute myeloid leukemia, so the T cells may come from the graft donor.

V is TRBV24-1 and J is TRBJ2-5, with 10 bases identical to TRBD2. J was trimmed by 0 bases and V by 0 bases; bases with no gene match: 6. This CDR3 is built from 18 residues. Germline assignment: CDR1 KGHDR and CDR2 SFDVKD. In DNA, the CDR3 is TGTGCCACCAGTGATTTGCGGTCTAGCGGGGGAAACCAAGAGACCCAGTACTTC. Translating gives CATSDLRSSGGNQETQYF.

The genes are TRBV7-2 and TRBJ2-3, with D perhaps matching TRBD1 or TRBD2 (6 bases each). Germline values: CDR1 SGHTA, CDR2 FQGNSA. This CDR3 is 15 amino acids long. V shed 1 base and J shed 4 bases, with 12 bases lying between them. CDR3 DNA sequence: TGTGCCAGCAGCTTAGGGGGGGCCAGTCCAGATACGCAGTATTTT. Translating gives CASSLGGASPDTQYF.

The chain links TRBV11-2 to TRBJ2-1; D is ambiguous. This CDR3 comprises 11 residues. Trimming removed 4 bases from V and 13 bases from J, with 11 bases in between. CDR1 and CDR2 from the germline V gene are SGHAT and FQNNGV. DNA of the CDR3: TGTGCCAGCAGCTCAACCCCATTTCAGTTCTTC. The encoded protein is CASSSTPFQFF.

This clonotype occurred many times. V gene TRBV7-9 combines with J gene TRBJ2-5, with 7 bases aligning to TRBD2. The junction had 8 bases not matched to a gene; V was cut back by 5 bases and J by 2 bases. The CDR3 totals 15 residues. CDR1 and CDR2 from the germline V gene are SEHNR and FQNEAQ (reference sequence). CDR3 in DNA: TGTGCCAGCAGCCCCCGGGGAGGGCAGCAAGAGACCCAGTACTTC. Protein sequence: CASSPRGGQQETQYF.

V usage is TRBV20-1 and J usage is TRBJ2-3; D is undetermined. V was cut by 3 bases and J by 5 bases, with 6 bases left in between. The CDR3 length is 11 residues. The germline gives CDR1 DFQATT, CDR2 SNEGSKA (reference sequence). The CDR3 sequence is CSASFKDTQYF. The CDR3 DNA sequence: TGCAGTGCTAGTTTTAAAGATACGCAGTATTTT.

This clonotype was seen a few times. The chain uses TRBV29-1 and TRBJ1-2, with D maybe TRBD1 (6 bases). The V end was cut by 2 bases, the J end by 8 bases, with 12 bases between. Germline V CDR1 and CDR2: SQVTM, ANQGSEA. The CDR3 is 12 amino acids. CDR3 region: CSVENRVRGYTF. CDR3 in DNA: TGCAGCGTTGAAAACAGGGTGAGGGGCTACACCTTC.

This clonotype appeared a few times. The chain's CDR3 is CASSQRGGSSYEQYF. The CDR3 DNA reads TGCGCCAGCAGCCAACGGGGGGGGAGCTCCTACGAGCAGTACTTC. The V call is TRBV4-3, the J call TRBJ2-7, with TRBD2 identical over 8 bases. In germline, CDR1 is LGHNA, CDR2 YSLEER. This CDR3 region has 15 residues. J gave up 0 bases and V 2 bases, and 3 bases lay outside the gene matches.

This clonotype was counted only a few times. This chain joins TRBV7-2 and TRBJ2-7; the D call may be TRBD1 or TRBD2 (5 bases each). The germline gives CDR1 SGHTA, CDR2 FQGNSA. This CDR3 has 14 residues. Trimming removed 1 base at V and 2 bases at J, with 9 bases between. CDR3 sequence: CASSLDGATYEQYF. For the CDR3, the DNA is TGTGCCAGCAGCTTAGACGGGGCCACCTACGAGCAGTACTTC.

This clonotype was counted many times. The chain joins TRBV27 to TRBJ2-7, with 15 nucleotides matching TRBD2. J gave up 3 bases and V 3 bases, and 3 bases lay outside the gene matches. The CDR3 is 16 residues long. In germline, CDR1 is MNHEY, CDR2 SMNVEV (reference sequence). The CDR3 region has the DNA TGTGCCAGCAGTTTGGGACTAGCGGGGGGCATCTACGAGCAGTACTTC. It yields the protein CASSLGLAGGIYEQYF.